This section outlines one T cell receptor beta chain sequence together with its context. Antigen: not known. The entry originates in a study of CD8 T cells in ankylosing spondylitis. Study observations and caveats: For ankylosing spondylitis blood, a TCR beta motif of under ten highly homologous variants appeared characteristic. Disease-linked clones bore a CD8+ phenotype and were relatively rare in peripheral blood.

This CDR3 has 14 residues. In germline, CDR1 is LGHDT, CDR2 YNNKEL (reference sequence). V trimming: 3 bases; J trimming: 8 bases; junction bases outside the gene matches: 6. It was by quantitative 5'-RACE with molecular barcodes that TCR beta libraries were made. TCRdb re-called the 5' RACE reads through MiXCR, storing one row per CDR3 protein. The sample carries roughly 470,000 distinct CDR3 sequences, about 24% recorded once. Sequenced: blood, either unsorted or a sorted T cell fraction (not recorded which). The rearrangement uses TRBV3-1 and TRBJ2-3; 9 bases are a match to TRBD2. This clonotype originated in a male donor with ankylosing spondylitis. The CDR3 bases are TGTGCCAGCAGCCATCCTATTAGCGGGAGTACGCAGTATTTT. Its protein product is CASSHPISGSTQYF.